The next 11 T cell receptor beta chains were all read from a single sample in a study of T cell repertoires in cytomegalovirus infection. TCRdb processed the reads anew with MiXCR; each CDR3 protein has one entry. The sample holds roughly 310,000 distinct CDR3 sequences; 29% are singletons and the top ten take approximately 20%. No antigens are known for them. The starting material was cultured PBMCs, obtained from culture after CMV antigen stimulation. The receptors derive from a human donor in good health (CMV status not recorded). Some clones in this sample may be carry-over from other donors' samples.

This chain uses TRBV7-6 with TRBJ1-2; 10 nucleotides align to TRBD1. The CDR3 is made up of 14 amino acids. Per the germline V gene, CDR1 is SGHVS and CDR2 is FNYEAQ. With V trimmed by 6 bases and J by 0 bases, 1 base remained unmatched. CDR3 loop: CASSDRGPNYGYTF. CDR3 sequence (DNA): TGTGCCAGCAGTGACAGGGGGCCTAACTATGGCTACACCTTC.

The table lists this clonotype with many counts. The CDR3 sequence: CASSYTNTYEQYF. DNA for the CDR3: TGTGCCAGCAGTTATACTAATACCTACGAGCAGTACTTC. The chain recombines TRBV6-6 with TRBJ2-7; D is ambiguous. CDR1 and CDR2 from the germline V gene are MNHNY and SVGAGI (reference sequence). This CDR3 region has 13 residues. Trimming removed 3 bases from V and 2 bases from J, with 8 bases in between.

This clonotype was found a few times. The CDR3 region has the DNA TGTGCCATCAGTCCGGGACAGGTGGGGACAGATACGCAGTATTTT. Translation gives CAISPGQVGTDTQYF. This chain links TRBV10-3 with TRBJ2-3, with TRBD1 matching 8 bases. The V segment lost 5 bases and the J segment 3 bases; nucleotides outside the gene matches: 7. This CDR3 has 15 amino acids. The germline V gene encodes CDR1 ENHRY and CDR2 SYGVKD.

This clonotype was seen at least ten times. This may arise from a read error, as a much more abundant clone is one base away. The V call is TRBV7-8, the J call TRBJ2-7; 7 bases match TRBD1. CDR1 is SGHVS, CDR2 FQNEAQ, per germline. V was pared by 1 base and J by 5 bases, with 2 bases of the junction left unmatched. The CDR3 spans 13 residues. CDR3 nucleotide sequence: TGTGCCAGCAGCTTAGAACAGGGGAACGAGCAGTACTTC. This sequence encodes CASSLEQGNEQYF.

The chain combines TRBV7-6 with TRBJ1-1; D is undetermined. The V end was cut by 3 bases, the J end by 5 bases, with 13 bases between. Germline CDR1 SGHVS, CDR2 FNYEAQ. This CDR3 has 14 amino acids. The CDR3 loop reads CASSFPFPGTEAFF. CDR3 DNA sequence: TGTGCCAGCAGCTTCCCCTTTCCCGGGACTGAAGCTTTCTTT.

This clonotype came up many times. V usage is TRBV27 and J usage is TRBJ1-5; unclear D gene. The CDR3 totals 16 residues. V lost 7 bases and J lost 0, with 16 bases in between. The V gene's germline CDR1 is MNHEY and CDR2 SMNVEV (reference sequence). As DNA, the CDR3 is TGTGCCAGCACCCAACGGGCGGTTAATAGCAATCAGCCCCAGCATTTT. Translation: CASTQRAVNSNQPQHF.

The CDR3 region is CSARLRLAEQFF. The CDR3 DNA follows: TGCAGTGCTAGACTAAGACTAGCTGAGCAGTTCTTC. This rearrangement joins TRBV20-1 to TRBJ2-1; 7 bases align to TRBD2. The CDR3 runs to 12 residues. The V and J ends lost 2 bases and 9 bases, in that order; junction bases with no gene match: 4. In germline, CDR1 is DFQATT, CDR2 SNEGSKA (reference sequence).

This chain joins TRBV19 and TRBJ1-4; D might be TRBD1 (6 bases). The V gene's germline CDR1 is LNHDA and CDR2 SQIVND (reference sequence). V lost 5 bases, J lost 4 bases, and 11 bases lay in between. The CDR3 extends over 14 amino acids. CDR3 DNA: TGTGCCAGTAGTGCCCGGGACATTAATGAAAAACTGTTTTTT. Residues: CASSARDINEKLFF.

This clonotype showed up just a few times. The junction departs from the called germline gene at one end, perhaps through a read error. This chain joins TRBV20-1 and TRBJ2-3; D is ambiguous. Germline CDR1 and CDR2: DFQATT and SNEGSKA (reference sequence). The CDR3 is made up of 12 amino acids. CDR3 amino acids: CSARDYTDAQYF. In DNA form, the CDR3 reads TGCAGTGCTAGAGATTATACAGATGCGCAGTATTTT.

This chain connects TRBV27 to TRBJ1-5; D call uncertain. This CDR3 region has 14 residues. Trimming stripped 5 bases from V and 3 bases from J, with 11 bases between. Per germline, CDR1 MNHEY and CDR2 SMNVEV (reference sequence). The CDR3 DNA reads TGTGCCAGCAGTCTTAGCCCCTTCAATCAGCCCCAGCATTTT. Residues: CASSLSPFNQPQHF.

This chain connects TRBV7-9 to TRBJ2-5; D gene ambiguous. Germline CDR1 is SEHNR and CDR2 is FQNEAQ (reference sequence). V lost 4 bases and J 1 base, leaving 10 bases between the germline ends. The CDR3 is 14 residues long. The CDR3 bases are TGTGCCAGCAGCTCTACGACAACCCAAGAGACCCAGTACTTC. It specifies CASSSTTTQETQYF.